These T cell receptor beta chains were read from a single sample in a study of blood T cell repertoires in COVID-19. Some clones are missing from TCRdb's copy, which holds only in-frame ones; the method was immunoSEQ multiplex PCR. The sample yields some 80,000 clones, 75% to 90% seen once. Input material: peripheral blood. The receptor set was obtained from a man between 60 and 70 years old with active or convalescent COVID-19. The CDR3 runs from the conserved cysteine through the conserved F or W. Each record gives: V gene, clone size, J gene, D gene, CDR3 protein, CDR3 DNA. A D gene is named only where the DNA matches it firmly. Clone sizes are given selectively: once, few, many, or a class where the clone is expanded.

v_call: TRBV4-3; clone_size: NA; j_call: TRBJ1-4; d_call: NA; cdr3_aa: CASSQDRGAGDEKLFF; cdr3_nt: TGCGCCAGCAGCCAAGATAGGGGGGCGGGGGATGAAAAACTGTTTTTT
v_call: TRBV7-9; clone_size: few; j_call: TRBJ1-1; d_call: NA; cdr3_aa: CASSLVGQLPAFF; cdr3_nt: TGTGCCAGCAGCTTAGTCGGACAGCTGCCTGCTTTCTTT
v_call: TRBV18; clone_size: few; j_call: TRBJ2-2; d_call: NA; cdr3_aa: CASSPLTGELFF; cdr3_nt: TGTGCCAGCTCACCACTAACCGGGGAGCTGTTTTTT
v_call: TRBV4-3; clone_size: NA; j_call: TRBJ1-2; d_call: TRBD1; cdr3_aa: CASSRIEEGALGYTF; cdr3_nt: TGCGCCAGCAGCCGCATAGAGGAGGGGGCGCTTGGCTACACCTTC
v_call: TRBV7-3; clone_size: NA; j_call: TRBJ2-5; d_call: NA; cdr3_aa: CASSLMPGVLETQYF; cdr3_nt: TGTGCCAGCAGCTTAATGCCAGGGGTCCTTGAGACCCAGTACTTC
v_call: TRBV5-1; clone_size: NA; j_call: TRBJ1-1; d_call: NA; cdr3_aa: CASSLRGWTEAFF; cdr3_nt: TGCGCCAGCAGCCTCCGGGGATGGACTGAAGCTTTCTTT
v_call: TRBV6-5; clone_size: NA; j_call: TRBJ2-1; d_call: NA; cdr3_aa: CASMPTSLYNEQFF; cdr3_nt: TGTGCCAGCATGCCGACTAGTCTCTACAATGAGCAGTTCTTC
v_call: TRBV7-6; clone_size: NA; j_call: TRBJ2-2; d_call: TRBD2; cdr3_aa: CASSSRGGLTGELFF; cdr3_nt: TGTGCCAGCAGCTCTCGGGGGGGGCTAACCGGGGAGCTGTTTTTT
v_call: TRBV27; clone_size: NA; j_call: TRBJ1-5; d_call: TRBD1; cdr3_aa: CASSLSPPGQMYSNQPQHF; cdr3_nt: TGTGCCAGCAGTTTAAGCCCCCCGGGACAGATGTATAGCAATCAGCCCCAGCATTTT
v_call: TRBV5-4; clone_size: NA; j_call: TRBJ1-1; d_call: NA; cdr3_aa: CASEADTNTEAFF; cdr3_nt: TGTGCCAGCGAGGCGGACACGAACACTGAAGCTTTCTTT
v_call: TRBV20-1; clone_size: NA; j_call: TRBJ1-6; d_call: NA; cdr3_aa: CSASYQGFSNSPLHF; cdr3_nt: TGCAGTGCTAGTTACCAGGGTTTTAGCAATTCACCCCTCCACTTT
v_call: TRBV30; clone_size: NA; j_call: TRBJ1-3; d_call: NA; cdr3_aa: CAWAPLSRNTIYF; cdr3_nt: TGTGCCTGGGCCCCTCTGAGCCGAAACACCATATATTTT
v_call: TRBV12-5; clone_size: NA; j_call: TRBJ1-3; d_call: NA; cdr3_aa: CASGLQGYGNTIYF; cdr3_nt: TGTGCTAGTGGCCTTCAGGGTTACGGAAACACCATATATTTT
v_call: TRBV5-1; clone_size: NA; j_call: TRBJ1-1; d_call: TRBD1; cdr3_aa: CASSEGQGSFTEAFF; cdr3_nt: TGCGCCAGCAGCGAGGGACAGGGTTCATTCACTGAAGCTTTCTTT
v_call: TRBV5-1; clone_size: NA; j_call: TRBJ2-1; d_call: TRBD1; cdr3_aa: CASTGQGTKGNEQFF; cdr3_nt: TGCGCCAGCACGGGACAGGGTACGAAGGGGAATGAGCAGTTCTTC
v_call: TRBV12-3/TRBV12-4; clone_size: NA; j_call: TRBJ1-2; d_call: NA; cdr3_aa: CASSLGDKRGYTF; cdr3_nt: TGTGCCAGCAGTTTAGGGGACAAACGTGGCTACACCTTC
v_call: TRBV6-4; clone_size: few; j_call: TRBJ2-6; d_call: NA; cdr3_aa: CASSDSYEPSGANVLTF; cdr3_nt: TGTGCCAGCAGTGACTCCTACGAGCCCTCTGGGGCCAACGTCCTGACTTTC
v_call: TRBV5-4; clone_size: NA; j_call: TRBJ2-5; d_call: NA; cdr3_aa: CASSLGTTGETQYF; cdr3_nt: TGTGCCAGCAGCTTGGGAACGACGGGAGAGACCCAGTACTTC
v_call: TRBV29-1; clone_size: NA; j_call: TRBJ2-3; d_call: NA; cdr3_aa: CSVSREGSTDTQYF; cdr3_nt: TGCAGCGTTTCGCGGGAAGGGAGCACAGATACGCAGTATTTT
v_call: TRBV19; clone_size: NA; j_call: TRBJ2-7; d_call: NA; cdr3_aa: CASSSRSLQGHEQYF; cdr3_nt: TGTGCCAGTAGTAGTAGGTCCCTACAGGGACACGAGCAGTACTTC
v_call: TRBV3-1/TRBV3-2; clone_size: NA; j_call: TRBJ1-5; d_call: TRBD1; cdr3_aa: CASSQGTGSLSNQPQHF; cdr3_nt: TGTGCCAGCAGCCAGGGGACAGGGTCCCTAAGCAATCAGCCCCAGCATTTT
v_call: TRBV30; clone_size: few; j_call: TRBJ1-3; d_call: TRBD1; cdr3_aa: CAWSGYGTGLTGNTIYF; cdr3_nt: TGTGCCTGGAGTGGGTATGGGACAGGACTGACTGGAAACACCATATATTTT
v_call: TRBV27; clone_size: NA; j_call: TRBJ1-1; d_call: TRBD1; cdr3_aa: CASSPGTVRHTEAFF; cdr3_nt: TGTGCCAGCAGTCCCGGGACAGTCCGGCACACTGAAGCTTTCTTT
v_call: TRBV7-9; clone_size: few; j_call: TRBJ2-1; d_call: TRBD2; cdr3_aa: CASSSLAGGYNEQFF; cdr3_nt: TGTGCCAGCAGCTCGCTAGCGGGGGGTTACAATGAGCAGTTCTTC
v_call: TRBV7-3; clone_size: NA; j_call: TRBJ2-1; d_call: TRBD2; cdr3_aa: CASSPGLAGVNEQFF; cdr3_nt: TGTGCCAGCAGCCCGGGACTAGCGGGGGTCAATGAGCAGTTCTTC
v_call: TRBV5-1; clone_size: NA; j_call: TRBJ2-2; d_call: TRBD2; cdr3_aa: CASSLWTSGKNTGELFF; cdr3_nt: TGCGCCAGCAGCTTGTGGACTAGCGGGAAGAACACCGGGGAGCTGTTTTTT
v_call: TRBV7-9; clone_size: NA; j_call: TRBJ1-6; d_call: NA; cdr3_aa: CASSDRYNLNSPLHF; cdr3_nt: TGTGCCAGCAGCGATAGATATAATCTTAATTCACCCCTCCACTTT
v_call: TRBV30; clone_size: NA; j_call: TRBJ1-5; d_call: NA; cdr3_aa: CAWSVGSNQPQHF; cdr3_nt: TGTGCCTGGAGTGTCGGGAGCAATCAGCCCCAGCATTTT
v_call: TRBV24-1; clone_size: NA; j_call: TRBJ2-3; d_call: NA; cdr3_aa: CATSEPGGGDTQYF; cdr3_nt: TGTGCCACCAGTGAACCGGGGGGCGGAGATACGCAGTATTTT
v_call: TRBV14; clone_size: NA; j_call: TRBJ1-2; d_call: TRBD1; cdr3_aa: CASSPPKSWTGDYGYTF; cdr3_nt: TGTGCCAGCAGCCCACCCAAAAGCTGGACAGGCGACTATGGCTACACCTTC
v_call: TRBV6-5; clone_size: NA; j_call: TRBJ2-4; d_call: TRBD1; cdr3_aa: CASSSDQQGAKNIQYF; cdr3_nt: TGTGCCAGCAGTTCGGATCAACAGGGGGCCAAAAACATTCAGTACTTC
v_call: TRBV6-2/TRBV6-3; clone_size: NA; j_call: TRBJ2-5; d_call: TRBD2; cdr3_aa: CASSFQRGGETQYF; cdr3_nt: TGTGCCAGCAGTTTTCAGCGGGGGGGAGAGACCCAGTACTTC
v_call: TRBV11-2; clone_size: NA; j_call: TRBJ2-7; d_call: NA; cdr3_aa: CASSLLYDSSYEQYF; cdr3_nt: TGTGCCAGCAGCTTACTGTATGACAGCTCCTACGAGCAGTACTTC
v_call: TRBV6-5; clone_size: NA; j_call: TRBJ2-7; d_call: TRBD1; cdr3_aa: CASRTGGTYEQYF; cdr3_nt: TGTGCCAGCAGGACAGGGGGAACCTACGAGCAGTACTTC
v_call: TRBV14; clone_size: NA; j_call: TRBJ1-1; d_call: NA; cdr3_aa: CASSQDIWQGNTEAFF; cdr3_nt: TGTGCCAGCAGCCAAGATATTTGGCAGGGGAACACTGAAGCTTTCTTT
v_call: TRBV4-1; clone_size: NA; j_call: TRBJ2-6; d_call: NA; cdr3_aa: CASSHTDRGTGANVLTF; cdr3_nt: TGCGCCAGCAGCCACACCGATCGGGGAACTGGGGCCAACGTCCTGACTTTC
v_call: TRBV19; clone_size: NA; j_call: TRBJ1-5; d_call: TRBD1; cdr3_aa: CASGQGVRQPQHF; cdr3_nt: TGTGCCAGTGGGCAGGGGGTAAGGCAGCCCCAGCATTTT
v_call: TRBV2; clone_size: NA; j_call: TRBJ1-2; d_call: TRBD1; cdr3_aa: CASRAEGAGYGYTF; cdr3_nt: TGTGCCAGCAGGGCTGAGGGGGCGGGTTATGGCTACACCTTC
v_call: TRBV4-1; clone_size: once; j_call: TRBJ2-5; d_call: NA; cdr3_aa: CASSQSGLQETQYF; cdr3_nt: TGCGCCAGCAGCCAGTCGGGACTTCAAGAGACCCAGTACTTC
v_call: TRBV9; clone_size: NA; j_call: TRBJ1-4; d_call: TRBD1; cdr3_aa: CASSVGPGQDNEKLFF; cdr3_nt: TGTGCCAGCAGCGTAGGTCCGGGACAGGATAATGAAAAACTGTTTTTT
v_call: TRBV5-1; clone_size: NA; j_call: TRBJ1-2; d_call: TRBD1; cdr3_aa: CASSFDREYGYTF; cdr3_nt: TGCGCCAGCAGCTTCGACAGGGAATATGGCTACACCTTC
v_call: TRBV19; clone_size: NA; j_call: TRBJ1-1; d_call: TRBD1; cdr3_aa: CASTLGRTGGPAEAFF; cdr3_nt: TGTGCCAGTACCCTCGGTCGGACAGGGGGCCCGGCTGAAGCTTTCTTT
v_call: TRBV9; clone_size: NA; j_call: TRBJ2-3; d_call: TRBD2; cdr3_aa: CASSPAGGAGDTQYF; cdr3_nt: TGTGCCAGCAGCCCAGCGGGGGGTGCAGGAGATACGCAGTATTTT
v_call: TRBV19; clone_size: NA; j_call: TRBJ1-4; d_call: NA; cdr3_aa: CASSIGGRYEKLFF; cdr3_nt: TGTGCCAGTAGTATAGGAGGGAGATATGAAAAACTGTTTTTT
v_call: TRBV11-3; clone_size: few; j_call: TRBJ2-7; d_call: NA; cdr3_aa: CASSLGPRVYEQYF; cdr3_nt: TGTGCCAGCAGCTTAGGGCCCAGGGTTTACGAGCAGTACTTC
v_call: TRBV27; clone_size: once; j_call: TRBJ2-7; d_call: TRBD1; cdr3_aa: CASSEQGTNYEQYF; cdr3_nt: TGTGCCAGCAGTGAACAGGGGACAAACTACGAGCAGTACTTC
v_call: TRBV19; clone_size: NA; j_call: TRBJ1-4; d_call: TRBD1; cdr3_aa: CASSGTGPATNEKLFF; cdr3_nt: TGTGCCAGTAGTGGGACAGGACCAGCAACTAATGAAAAACTGTTTTTT
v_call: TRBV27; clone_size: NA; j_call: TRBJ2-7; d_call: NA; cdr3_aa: CASFASSYEQYF; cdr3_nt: TGTGCCAGCTTTGCTAGCTCCTACGAGCAGTACTTC
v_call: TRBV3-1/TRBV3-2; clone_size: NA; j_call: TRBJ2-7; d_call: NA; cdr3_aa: CASRVSGVNEQYF; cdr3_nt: TGTGCCAGCAGGGTTTCAGGGGTCAACGAGCAGTACTTC
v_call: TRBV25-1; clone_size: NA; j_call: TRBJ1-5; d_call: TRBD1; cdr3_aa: CASSGTGSGNQPQHF; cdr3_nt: TGTGCCAGCAGTGGGACAGGGTCAGGCAATCAGCCCCAGCATTTT
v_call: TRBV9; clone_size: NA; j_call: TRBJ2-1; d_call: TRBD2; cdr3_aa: CASSLSTSGGANEQFF; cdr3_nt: TGTGCCAGCAGCCTATCGACTAGCGGGGGGGCAAATGAGCAGTTCTTC
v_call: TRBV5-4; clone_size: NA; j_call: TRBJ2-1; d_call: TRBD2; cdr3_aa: CASSLGGGTYNEQFF; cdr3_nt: TGTGCCAGCAGCTTAGGCGGGGGGACCTACAATGAGCAGTTCTTC
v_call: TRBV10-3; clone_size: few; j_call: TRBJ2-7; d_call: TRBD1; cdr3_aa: CAINLDRGYEQYF; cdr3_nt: TGTGCCATCAACTTGGACAGGGGATACGAGCAGTACTTC
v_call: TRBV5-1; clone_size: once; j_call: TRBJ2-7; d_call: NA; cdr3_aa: CASSYRQAENYEQYF; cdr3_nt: TGCGCCAGCAGCTATCGACAGGCTGAGAACTACGAGCAGTACTTC
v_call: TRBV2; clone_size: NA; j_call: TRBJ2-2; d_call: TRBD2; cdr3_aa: CASSEGVRTSGGGDTGELFF; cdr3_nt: TGTGCCAGCAGTGAAGGAGTGAGAACTAGCGGGGGGGGCGACACCGGGGAGCTGTTTTTT
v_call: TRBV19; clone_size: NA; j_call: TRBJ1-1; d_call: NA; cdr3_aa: CASSPRTGGTEAFF; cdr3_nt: TGTGCCAGTAGTCCCCGTACGGGTGGCACTGAAGCTTTCTTT
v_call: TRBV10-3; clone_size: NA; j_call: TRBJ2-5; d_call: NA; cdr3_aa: CAISEGKSGYETQYF; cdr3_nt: TGTGCCATCAGTGAAGGGAAATCGGGGTACGAGACCCAGTACTTC
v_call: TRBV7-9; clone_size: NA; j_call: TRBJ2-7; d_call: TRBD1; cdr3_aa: CASSLGQGTYEQYF; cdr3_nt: TGTGCCAGCAGCTTAGGACAGGGGACCTACGAGCAGTACTTC
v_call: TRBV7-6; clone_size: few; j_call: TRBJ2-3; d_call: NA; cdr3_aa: CASSPPGGDTQYF; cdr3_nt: TGTGCCAGCAGCCCCCCAGGTGGGGATACGCAGTATTTT